The 18 T cell receptor beta chains below were found in one sample sequenced in a study of T cell changes during pregnancy in multiple sclerosis. TCRdb's copy holds only in-frame clones and misses some; the assay was immunoSEQ multiplex PCR. This sample has roughly 60,000 clones, with 90% to 95% found just once. This specimen was peripheral blood, taken before pregnancy. These TCRs come from a female donor with multiple sclerosis, enrolled in a pregnancy study.

V gene TRBV7-2 combines with J gene TRBJ1-2; TRBD1 agrees at 8 bases. CDR3 length: 15 amino acids. V trimming: 3 bases; J trimming: 6 bases; junction bases outside the gene matches: 9. Germline CDR1 and CDR2: SGHTA and FQGNSA. Written as DNA, the CDR3 is TGTGCCAGCAGCTTTGCCAGGACAGGGTTTGATGGCTACACCTTC. Encoded protein: CASSFARTGFDGYTF.

Concerning this clone: One end of the junction is discordant with germline, which a read error may explain. The rearrangement joins TRBV7-8 to TRBJ2-7; 7 nucleotides align to TRBD1. Germline V lookup: CDR1 SGHVS, CDR2 FQNEAQ. The CDR3 totals 12 residues. CDR3: CASSSTGPIPNF. The CDR3 coding sequence is TGTGCCAGCAGCTCGACAGGGCCAATACCTAACTTC.

The rearrangement links TRBV7-6 to TRBJ2-1, with a tentative D call TRBD2 (7 bases). The CDR3 is 16 amino acids. V gave up 3 bases and J gave up 4 bases, with 16 bases separating them. In germline, CDR1 is SGHVS, CDR2 FNYEAQ. This chain's CDR3 is CASSFIGGGGYNEQFF. The CDR3, as DNA: TGTGCCAGCAGCTTTATAGGAGGGGGGGGTTACAATGAGCAGTTCTTC.

The chain uses TRBV27 and TRBJ2-1, with 9 bases lining up with TRBD1. The CDR3 is made up of 14 amino acids. Per germline, CDR1 MNHEY and CDR2 SMNVEV (reference sequence). The J segment lost 5 bases and the V segment lost 3 bases, leaving 2 bases of the junction unmatched. The CDR3 DNA follows: TGTGCCAGCAGTTTGGGACAGGGTGACAATGAGCAGTTCTTC. Amino acids: CASSLGQGDNEQFF.

The rearrangement links TRBV6-5 to TRBJ1-2; no clear D. There are 14 residues in the CDR3. V was trimmed by 2 bases and J by 1 base, leaving 8 bases between them. Germline V gives CDR1 MNHEY, CDR2 SVGAGI. The DNA of the CDR3 is TGTGCCAGCAGTTACGGCGGGGTTAACTATGGCTACACCTTC. Amino acids: CASSYGGVNYGYTF.

The chain employs TRBV5-6 and TRBJ1-1, with D unresolved. V was cut by 6 bases and J by 4 bases, with 22 bases left in between. The germline gives CDR1 SGHDT, CDR2 YYEEEE. The CDR3 spans 16 residues. CDR3: CASKKKSRAPTTEAFF. CDR3 sequence (DNA): TGTGCCAGCAAGAAAAAGTCGAGGGCCCCTACCACTGAAGCTTTCTTT.

In this sample, this clone turned up once. The rearrangement links TRBV5-6 to TRBJ2-1; TRBD2 aligns across 12 bases. With 7 bases clipped from V and 4 bases from J, the junction kept 12 bases outside the gene matches. There are 17 residues in the CDR3. Germline values: CDR1 SGHDT, CDR2 YYEEEE. The CDR3 bases are TGTGCCAGCGACGGGTCCGGACTAGCGGGACAATACAATGAGCAGTTCTTC. This gives the protein CASDGSGLAGQYNEQFF.

The J gene is TRBJ1-2, the V gene TRBV9; TRBD1 matches at 9 bases. This CDR3 has 16 amino acids. V was clipped by 4 bases and J by 6 bases; unmatched bases: 13. Looked up from germline, CDR1 is SGDLS and CDR2 is YYNGEE. As DNA, the CDR3 is TGTGCCAGCAGCTATGGGACAGGGAGTCTCGCCGATGGCTACACCTTC. It is translated as CASSYGTGSLADGYTF.

The genes are TRBV9 and TRBJ2-5; 8 nucleotides line up with TRBD2. The ends lost 0 bases at V and 5 bases at J; junction bases unmatched: 3. The germline CDR1 and CDR2 sequences are SGDLS and YYNGEE. This CDR3 has 14 amino acids. DNA of the CDR3: TGTGCCAGCAGCGTAGGGACTAGCCTGGAGACCCAGTACTTC. Protein: CASSVGTSLETQYF.

The V gene is TRBV7-9, the J gene TRBJ2-1, with 11 positions matching TRBD2. The germline V gene encodes CDR1 SEHNR and CDR2 FQNEAQ (reference sequence). The CDR3 extends over 18 amino acids. V was clipped by 0 bases and J by 0 bases; unmatched bases: 4. The CDR3 DNA is TGTGCCAGCAGCTTAGCCGGGACTAGCGGAAGCTCCTACAATGAGCAGTTCTTC. Encoded protein: CASSLAGTSGSSYNEQFF. Variable domain in full (rest from reference TRBV7-9 and TRBJ2-1): DTGVSQNPRHKITKRGQNVTFRCDPISEHNRLYWYRQTLGQGPEFLTYFQNEAQLEKSRLLSDRFSAERPKGSFSTLEIQRTEQGDSAMYLCASSLAGTSGSSYNEQFFGPGTRLTVL.

V and J are TRBV11-3 and TRBJ2-1, with 10 positions matching TRBD1. CDR3 length: 12 residues. Germline trimming cut 6 bases from V and 16 bases from J; bases unmatched to any gene: 9. Germline CDR1 is SGHNT and CDR2 is YENEEA. CDR3 protein: CASRGVGTGVFF. The CDR3 coding sequence is TGTGCCAGCAGGGGGGTGGGGACAGGGGTATTCTTC.

V and J are TRBV15 and TRBJ1-4; TRBD1 matches at 9 bases. Germline values: CDR1 LNHNV, CDR2 YYDKDF (reference sequence). Germline trimming cut 0 bases from V and 1 base from J; bases unmatched to any gene: 6. The CDR3 loop spans 18 amino acids. Here the CDR3 DNA reads TGTGCCACCAGCAGAGATAAGGACAGGGGAGGAACTAATGAAAAACTGTTTTTT. This gives the protein CATSRDKDRGGTNEKLFF. The full variable domain, with the rest looked up from reference TRBV15 and TRBJ1-4, is DAMVIQNPRYQVTQFGKPVTLSCSQTLNHNVMYWYQQKSSQAPKLLFHYYDKDFNNEADTPDNFQSRRPNTSFCFLDIRSPGLGDTAMYLCATSRDKDRGGTNEKLFFGSGTQLSVL.

The chain carries TRBV29-1 and TRBJ1-1, with D uncertain. Germline lookup yields CDR1 SQVTM and CDR2 ANQGSEA. Trimming left V 5 bases short and J 1 base short, with 11 bases between. The CDR3 consists of 13 residues. CDR3 residues: CSVPRSGNTEAFF. CDR3 nucleotide sequence: TGCAGCGTTCCCAGGTCCGGGAACACTGAAGCTTTCTTT.

CDR3 region: CATSGYTGSGELFF. The CDR3 nucleotides are TGTGCCACCAGCGGTTATACAGGGTCCGGGGAGCTGTTTTTT. The chain is built from TRBV15 and TRBJ2-2; D possibly corresponds to TRBD1 (6 bases). This CDR3 region has 14 residues. Trimming pared 5 bases from V and 6 bases from J, leaving 13 bases between. In germline, CDR1 is LNHNV, CDR2 YYDKDF (reference sequence).

The V call is TRBV1, the J call TRBJ2-7; TRBD2 is taken as the D call from the table, unchecked against the DNA. TRBV1 constitutes a pseudogene. CDR3 size: 13 residues. The CDR3 protein is CTSSQASRYEQYF. The CDR3 bases are TGCACCAGCAGCCAAGCTAGCCGCTACGAGCAGTACTTC.

This chain uses TRBV15 with TRBJ2-2, with TRBD1 identical over 8 bases. There are 17 residues in the CDR3. The germline V gene encodes CDR1 LNHNV and CDR2 YYDKDF (reference sequence). The V segment lost 4 bases and the J segment 4 bases; nucleotides outside the gene matches: 11. As DNA, the CDR3 is TGTGCCACCAGCAACCCTGGACAGGGCAAGGGCACCGGGGAGCTGTTTTTT. Encoded protein: CATSNPGQGKGTGELFF.

Details on this clone: Distinct nucleotide sequences in the sample also encode this CDR3. The rearrangement links TRBV4-2 to TRBJ1-1; D is uncertain. CDR1 LGHNA and CDR2 YNFKEQ come from the germline V gene. Deletions cut 0 bases from V and 5 bases from J, with 7 bases between. The CDR3 is made up of 13 amino acids. The CDR3 bases are TGTGCCAGCAGCCAAGAACCCAGGACTGAAGCTTTCTTT. Amino acids: CASSQEPRTEAFF.

The V and J genes are TRBV19 and TRBJ2-2; 8 bases agree with TRBD1. The CDR3 consists of 15 residues. Germline CDR1 and CDR2: LNHDA and SQIVND (reference sequence). The V and J ends lost 4 bases and 2 bases, in that order; junction bases with no gene match: 3. DNA of the CDR3: TGTGCCAGTAGTACCGGACAGGGAAACACCGGGGAGCTGTTTTTT. Amino acid sequence: CASSTGQGNTGELFF.